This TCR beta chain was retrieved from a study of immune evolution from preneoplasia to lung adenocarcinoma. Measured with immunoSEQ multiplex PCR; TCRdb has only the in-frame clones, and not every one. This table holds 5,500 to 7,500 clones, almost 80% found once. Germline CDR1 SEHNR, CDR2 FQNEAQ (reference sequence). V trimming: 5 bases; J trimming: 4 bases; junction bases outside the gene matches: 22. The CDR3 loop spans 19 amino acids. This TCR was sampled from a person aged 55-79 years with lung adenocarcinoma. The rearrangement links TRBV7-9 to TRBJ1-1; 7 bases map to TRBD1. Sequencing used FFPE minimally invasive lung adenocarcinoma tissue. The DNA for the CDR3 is TGTGCCAGCAGCCCATTTGATAGGGGGCGCCGCCCAGGGGGCACTGAAGCTTTCTTT. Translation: CASSPFDRGRRPGGTEAFF. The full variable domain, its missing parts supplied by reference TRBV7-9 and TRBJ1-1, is DTGVSQNPRHKITKRGQNVTFRCDPISEHNRLYWYRQTLGQGPEFLTYFQNEAQLEKSRLLSDRFSAERPKGSFSTLEIQRTEQGDSAMYLCASSPFDRGRRPGGTEAFFGQGTRLTVV.